Listed below are T cell receptor beta chains from one sample, sequenced in a study of CD8 T cells in Susac syndrome. MiXCR, applied by TCRdb to the immunoSEQ multiplex PCR reads, yields one record per CDR3 protein. The sample lists 150,000 to 200,000 distinct CDR3 sequences; about 94% were seen once. The sequenced sample was CD4+ T cells from PBMCs. The receptors derive from a human donor in good health. The CDR3 runs from the conserved cysteine through the conserved F or W. Each record gives: J gene, V gene, CDR3 length, CDR3 protein.

J: TRBJ2-4; V: TRBV29-1; length: 13; CDR3: CSVGQSEKNIQYF
J: TRBJ2-5; V: TRBV27; length: 15; CDR3: CASSSSGSYGETQYF
J: TRBJ2-3; V: TRBV3-1; length: 14; CDR3: CASSHGTTADTQYF
J: TRBJ1-2; V: TRBV4-2; length: 15; CDR3: CASSQEVAPYYGYTF
J: TRBJ2-1; V: TRBV7-3; length: 14; CDR3: CASSSGQGWNEQFF
J: TRBJ2-5; V: TRBV29-1; length: 13; CDR3: CSVEGPGGETQYF
J: TRBJ1-2; V: TRBV4-1; length: 14; CDR3: CASSQDPRLRGYTF
J: TRBJ2-7; V: TRBV28; length: 14; CDR3: CASSPPPGVWEQYF
J: TRBJ2-7; V: TRBV7-6; length: 16; CDR3: CASSLAGQLSSYEQYF
J: TRBJ2-5; V: TRBV27; length: 13; CDR3: CASQRGGEKTQYF
J: TRBJ2-1; V: TRBV29-1; length: 13; CDR3: CSWGRNSYNEQFF
J: TRBJ1-2; V: TRBV19; length: 14; CDR3: CASRNPGQNYGYTF
J: TRBJ2-3; V: TRBV5-1; length: 16; CDR3: CASSWRLAGGPDTQYF
J: TRBJ2-7; V: TRBV27; length: 14; CDR3: CASGKWAGTYEQYF
J: TRBJ2-1; V: TRBV5-1; length: 16; CDR3: CASSWSGTLVYNEQFF
J: TRBJ2-7; V: TRBV4-2; length: 15; CDR3: CASSQGGQGFSEQYF
J: TRBJ2-1; V: TRBV15; length: 15; CDR3: CATSRRLAGYNEQFF
J: TRBJ1-2; V: TRBV5-4; length: 13; CDR3: CASSLEFNYGYTF
J: TRBJ2-7; V: TRBV5-6; length: 13; CDR3: CASTSRGTYEQYF
J: TRBJ2-2; V: TRBV6-5; length: 14; CDR3: CAISSGANTGELFF
J: TRBJ2-1; V: TRBV2; length: 14; CDR3: CASSEVGSYNEQFF
J: TRBJ2-5; V: TRBV3-1; length: 14; CDR3: CASSQKDSGETQYF
J: TRBJ2-2; V: TRBV24-1; length: 17; CDR3: CATSDQPGTGQGGELFF
J: TRBJ1-4; V: TRBV4-3; length: 15; CDR3: CASSQGGTANEKLFF